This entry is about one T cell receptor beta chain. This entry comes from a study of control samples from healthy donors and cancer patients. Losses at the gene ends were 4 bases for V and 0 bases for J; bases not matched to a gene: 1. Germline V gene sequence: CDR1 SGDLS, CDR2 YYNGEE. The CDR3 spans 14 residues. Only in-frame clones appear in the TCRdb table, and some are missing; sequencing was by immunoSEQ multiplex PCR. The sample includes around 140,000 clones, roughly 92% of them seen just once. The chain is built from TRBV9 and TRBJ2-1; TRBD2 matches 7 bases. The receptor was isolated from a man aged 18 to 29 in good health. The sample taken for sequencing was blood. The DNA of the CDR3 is TGTGCCAGCAGCCCTAGCGGCTCCTACAATGAGCAGTTCTTC. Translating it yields CASSPSGSYNEQFF.